The 23 T cell receptor beta chains in this list originate from one sample, sequenced in a study of T-cell memory formation after mild COVID-19. TCRdb ran MiXCR on the 5' RACE reads and lists one entry per CDR3 protein. The table has 140,000 or so distinct CDR3 sequences, 6% to 7% seen once. Specimen: PBMCs or a T cell subset sorted from them (not recorded which). These receptors were collected from an adult woman who had mild COVID-19 (a few samples of this study predate the infection). Cell type and time point are not known.

This clonotype was detected a few times. The chain couples TRBV29-1 to TRBJ1-1; TRBD1 might be the D (5 bases). The CDR3 runs to 15 residues. Germline V gives CDR1 SQVTM, CDR2 ANQGSEA. V was clipped by 7 bases and J by 6 bases, with 24 bases between them. The CDR3 region has the DNA TGCAGCGCTCAACCAGGTGGCAGGGTTATGTCTGAAGCTTTCTTT. This translates into CSAQPGGRVMSEAFF.

The V and J genes are TRBV18 and TRBJ2-1; TRBD1 might be the D (5 bases). CDR1 is KGHSH, CDR2 LQKENI, per germline. CDR3 length: 14 amino acids. V shed 3 bases and J shed 3 bases, with 9 bases lying between them. The CDR3 is CASSPGLDYNEQFF. DNA for the CDR3: TGTGCCAGCTCACCGGGGCTGGACTACAATGAGCAGTTCTTC.

The chain carries TRBV4-2 and TRBJ2-7; D ambiguous. CDR3 size: 16 residues. Germline V CDR1 and CDR2: LGHNA, YNFKEQ. Trimming shortened V by 1 base and J by 3 bases, and 16 bases separated the two germline ends. The CDR3 DNA follows: TGTGCCAGCAGCCAAGCTGGCCCCGGTGGCTTCTACGAGCAGTACTTC. This translates into CASSQAGPGGFYEQYF.

This clonotype was seen a few times. The junction differs from germline at one of its ends, possibly a read error. J is TRBJ1-2 and V is TRBV10-3, with 11 bases matching TRBD1. Germline V CDR1 and CDR2: ENHRY, SYGVKD. The CDR3 contains 18 residues. CDR3 region: CAIAALGQGANPQRIWRF. DNA of the CDR3: TGTGCCATCGCCGCGCTTGGACAGGGGGCGAATCCTCAACGCATTTGGCGCTTC.

The V call is TRBV3-1, the J call TRBJ2-7; TRBD2 matches 12 bases. The germline V gene has CDR1 LGHDT and CDR2 YNNKEL (reference sequence). Trimming took 4 bases from V and 3 from J; bases not matched to a gene: 7. The CDR3 runs 16 residues. The DNA of the CDR3 is TGTGCCAGCAGCCTACGCCCGACTAGCGGGAGCTACGAGCAGTACTTC. It specifies CASSLRPTSGSYEQYF.

This chain uses TRBV24-1 with TRBJ2-2; 9 bases line up with TRBD2. Germline loops: CDR1 KGHDR, CDR2 SFDVKD. The length of the CDR3 is 17 residues. The ends lost 10 bases at V and 0 bases at J; junction bases unmatched: 11. CDR3 DNA: TGTGCCACGGGAGCGGGGGGCTACAGCGCGAACACCGGGGAGCTGTTTTTT. Translated, it gives CATGAGGYSANTGELFF.

This clonotype has at least ten counts. The chain employs TRBV7-2 and TRBJ2-3; 15 nucleotides align to TRBD2. Trimming removed 1 base from V and 8 bases from J; junction bases left unmatched: 7. The germline V gene has CDR1 SGHTA and CDR2 FQGNSA. The CDR3 spans 17 residues. CDR3 loop: CASSLVGLAGGPGTQYF. Written as DNA, the CDR3 is TGTGCCAGCAGCTTAGTAGGACTAGCGGGGGGGCCAGGTACGCAGTATTTT.

This clonotype was detected ten times or more. This chain links TRBV7-9 with TRBJ2-5; perhaps TRBD1 as D (6 bases). The CDR3 extends over 16 amino acids. The ends were cut back, 5 bases at V and 5 bases at J, with 21 bases in the middle. The germline CDR1 and CDR2 sequences are SEHNR and FQNEAQ (reference sequence). This CDR3 reads CASSPRLRGEAETQYF. As DNA, the CDR3 is TGTGCCAGCAGCCCGCGTCTCAGGGGTGAGGCGGAGACCCAGTACTTC.

In this sample, this clonotype turned up a few times. The chain joins TRBV12-3 or TRBV12-4 to TRBJ1-1; a possible D gene is TRBD1 (5 bases). This CDR3 comprises 14 residues. Trimming removed 4 bases from V and 5 bases from J, with 14 bases in between. The CDR3: CASSSRKGRTEAFF. In nucleotides, the CDR3 is TGTGCCAGCAGTTCCCGTAAGGGGAGGACTGAAGCTTTCTTT.

This clonotype was seen once. The chain couples TRBV12-3 or TRBV12-4 to TRBJ2-1; TRBD2 agrees at 11 bases. V trimming: 5 bases; J trimming: 2 bases; junction bases outside the gene matches: 5. CDR3 size: 16 residues. CDR3 in amino acids: CASSSSGGVTYNEQFF. CDR3 coding DNA: TGTGCCAGCAGTAGTAGCGGGGGGGTTACCTACAATGAGCAGTTCTTC.

The chain joins TRBV24-1 to TRBJ2-2, with 7 bases identical to TRBD1. V dropped 4 bases and J dropped 2; count of bases not matched to a gene: 12. CDR1 and CDR2 (germline): KGHDR, SFDVKD. The CDR3 has 18 amino acids. The CDR3 DNA is TGTGCCACCAGTGACCCCATGAGACAGGGTCTAAACACCGGGGAGCTGTTTTTT. It encodes CATSDPMRQGLNTGELFF.

This clonotype was seen repeatedly, ten times or more. This chain connects TRBV10-3 to TRBJ1-1; 10 bases are shared with TRBD1. Germline V gene lookup returns CDR1 ENHRY and CDR2 SYGVKD. The V gene end was trimmed by 6 bases and the J gene end by 0 bases; junction bases not matched to a gene: 7. The CDR3 consists of 16 residues. The CDR3 protein is CAIRKTGGSLNTEAFF. The CDR3 DNA reads as TGTGCCATCAGGAAGACAGGGGGCTCTTTGAACACTGAAGCTTTCTTT.

Ten or more counts support this clonotype. This chain connects TRBV18 to TRBJ2-1; 8 nucleotides align to TRBD1. Trimming cost V 6 bases and J 7 bases; bases outside gene matches: 8. Germline-derived CDR1 and CDR2 are KGHSH and LQKENI. The CDR3 length is 14 residues. The CDR3, as DNA: TGTGCCAGCTCCAGGACAGGGATGAGTAATGAGCAGTTCTTC. Residues: CASSRTGMSNEQFF.

This clonotype was observed many times. The CDR3 DNA follows: TGTGCCAGCAGTTTCAGGGGACATAGCAATCAGCCCCAGCATTTT. Its translation: CASSFRGHSNQPQHF. V and J are TRBV12-3 or TRBV12-4 and TRBJ1-5; TRBD1 is a possible D gene (6 bases). CDR3 length equals 15 residues. V lost 3 bases to trimming and J lost 0 bases, with 9 bases between them.

This clonotype was seen ten or more times. The rearrangement joins TRBV4-3 to TRBJ1-1, with D uncertain. Germline V gene lookup returns CDR1 LGHNA and CDR2 YSLEER. The CDR3 covers 13 residues. Deletions cut 0 bases from V and 5 bases from J, with 7 bases between. The CDR3 reads CASSQDIGTEAFF. The CDR3 DNA is TGCGCCAGCAGCCAAGATATCGGGACTGAAGCTTTCTTT.

The V call is TRBV12-3 or TRBV12-4, the J call TRBJ2-2; D ambiguous. CDR3 length: 17 residues. V shed 6 bases and J shed 0 bases, with 17 bases lying between them. The CDR3 DNA sequence: TGTGCCAGCAGCCTCCTCGCGGTTTTTGCGAACACCGGGGAGCTGTTTTTT. Translating gives CASSLLAVFANTGELFF.

This clonotype showed up just a few times. CDR3 DNA: TGTGCCAGTAGTATAGTGGGCGGGTCCTCCTACGAGCAGTACTTC. It encodes CASSIVGGSSYEQYF. The V call is TRBV19, the J call TRBJ2-7; the D gene is possibly TRBD2 (5 bases). V lost 1 base, J lost 0 bases, and 10 bases lay in between. CDR3 length equals 15 residues. Germline V gene data show CDR1 as LNHDA and CDR2 as SQIVND (reference sequence).

This chain uses TRBV7-2 with TRBJ2-6; no clear D. V was shortened by 5 bases and J by 1 base, with 6 bases between the two germline ends. Germline-derived CDR1 and CDR2 are SGHTA and FQGNSA. CDR3 length equals 14 residues. The CDR3 DNA is TGTGCCAGCAGCGACGTTTCTGGGGCCAACGTCCTGACTTTC. Amino acid sequence: CASSDVSGANVLTF.

This clonotype was detected many times. This chain connects TRBV12-3 or TRBV12-4 to TRBJ2-1; D is unclear. V gave up 7 bases and J gave up 0 bases, with 13 bases separating them. This CDR3 is 15 amino acids long. The CDR3 reads CASTVAASSYNEQFF. The CDR3 bases are TGTGCCAGCACCGTCGCCGCTAGCTCCTACAATGAGCAGTTCTTC.

This clonotype was counted between two and nine times. The rearrangement uses TRBV12-3 or TRBV12-4 and TRBJ2-1, with 8 bases identical to TRBD2. This CDR3 has 16 residues. Trimming took 3 bases from V and 4 from J; bases not matched to a gene: 8. For the CDR3, the DNA is TGTGCCAGCAGTTTCGGGACGGGAGGGGGGTACAATGAGCAGTTCTTC. Translated, it gives CASSFGTGGGYNEQFF.

The gene calls are TRBV6-6 and TRBJ1-2; no reliable D call. Germline V gene data show CDR1 as MNHNY and CDR2 as SVGAGI (reference sequence). This CDR3 has 13 amino acids. Trimming removed 6 bases from V and 2 bases from J, with 10 bases in between. The CDR3, as DNA: TGTGCCAGCAGCGGACGTTCCAACTATGGCTACACCTTC. Encoded protein: CASSGRSNYGYTF.

This clonotype was recorded at least ten times. The genes are TRBV5-1 and TRBJ2-3, with 7 nucleotides matching TRBD1. After removal of 4 bases from V and 5 bases from J, the junction contained 4 bases not matched to a gene. Germline lookup yields CDR1 SGHRS and CDR2 YFSETQ. The CDR3 is 13 amino acids. The CDR3 coding sequence is TGCGCCAGCAGCCCAAACAGGGGAGATACGCAGTATTTT. This translates into CASSPNRGDTQYF.

This chain uses TRBV20-1 with TRBJ1-5; unclear D gene. CDR3 length equals 11 residues. Germline-derived CDR1 and CDR2 are DFQATT and SNEGSKA (reference sequence). V lost 4 bases, J lost 13 bases, and 14 bases lay in between. CDR3 sequence reads: CSANFADIQHF. Here the CDR3 DNA reads TGCAGTGCTAATTTCGCAGATATACAGCATTTT.